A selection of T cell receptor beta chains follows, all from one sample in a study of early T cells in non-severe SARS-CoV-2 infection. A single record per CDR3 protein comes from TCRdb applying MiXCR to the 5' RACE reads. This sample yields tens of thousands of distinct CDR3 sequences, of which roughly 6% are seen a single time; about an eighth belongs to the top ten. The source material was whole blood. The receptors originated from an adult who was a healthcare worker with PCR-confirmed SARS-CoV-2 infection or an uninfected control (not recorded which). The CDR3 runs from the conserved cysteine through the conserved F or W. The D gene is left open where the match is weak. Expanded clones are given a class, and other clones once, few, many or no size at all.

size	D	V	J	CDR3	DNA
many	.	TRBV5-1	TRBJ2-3	CASSRGEWNTDTQYF	TGCGCCAGCAGCCGAGGGGAGTGGAACACAGATACGCAGTATTTT
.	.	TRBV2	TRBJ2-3	CASSEPESTDTQYF	TGTGCCAGCAGTGAACCAGAGAGCACAGATACGCAGTATTTT
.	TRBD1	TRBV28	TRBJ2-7	CASNEVGQGAYEQYF	TGTGCCAGCAACGAAGTAGGACAGGGGGCTTACGAGCAGTACTTC
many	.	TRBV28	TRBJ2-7	CASRSGLLREQYF	TGTGCCAGCAGATCGGGCCTCCTCCGCGAGCAGTACTTC
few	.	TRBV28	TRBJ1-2	CASSSPNYGYTF	TGTGCCAGCAGTTCGCCTAACTATGGCTACACCTTC
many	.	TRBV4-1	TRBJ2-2	CASSQDEAGAGHTGELFF	TGCGCCAGCAGCCAAGATGAGGCCGGGGCCGGGCACACCGGGGAGCTGTTTTTT
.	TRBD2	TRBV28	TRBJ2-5	CASSLRPGTSNLAETQYF	TGTGCCAGCAGTTTAAGACCCGGGACTAGTAATTTGGCAGAGACCCAGTACTTC
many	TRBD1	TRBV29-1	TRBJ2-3	CSVSTGTGADTQYF	TGCAGCGTAAGCACCGGGACAGGGGCAGATACGCAGTATTTT
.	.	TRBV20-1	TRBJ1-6	CSASRAGLDSPLHF	TGCAGTGCTTCCCGGGCAGGGTTAGATTCACCCCTCCACTTT
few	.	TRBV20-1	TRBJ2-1	CSARPPSNSYNEQFF	TGCAGTGCTAGACCCCCTTCCAACTCCTACAATGAGCAGTTCTTC
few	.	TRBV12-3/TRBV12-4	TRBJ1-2	CASSLDVQGYGYTF	TGTGCCAGCAGTTTGGACGTCCAAGGCTATGGCTACACCTTC
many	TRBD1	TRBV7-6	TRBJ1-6	CASRGGDSDNSPLHF	TGTGCCAGCAGGGGGGGGGACAGCGATAATTCACCCCTCCACTTT
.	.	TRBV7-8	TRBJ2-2	CASSKRDTSTLNTGELFF	TGTGCCAGCAGCAAACGGGACACCAGTACCCTGAACACCGGGGAGCTGTTTTTT
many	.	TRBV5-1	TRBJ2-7	CASSWGGPPYEQYF	TGCGCCAGCAGCTGGGGGGGGCCACCCTACGAGCAGTACTTC
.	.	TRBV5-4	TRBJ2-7	CASSATGTYEQYF	TGTGCCAGCAGCGCGACAGGTACCTACGAGCAGTACTTC
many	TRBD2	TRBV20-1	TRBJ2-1	CSASRGGLEQFF	TGCAGTGCTAGCCGGGGGGGCCTTGAGCAGTTCTTC
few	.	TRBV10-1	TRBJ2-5	CASSAGGETQYF	TGCGCCAGCAGTGCCGGAGGAGAGACCCAGTACTTC
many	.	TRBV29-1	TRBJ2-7	CSVSRGGEQYF	TGCAGCGTGAGTCGGGGAGGCGAGCAGTACTTC
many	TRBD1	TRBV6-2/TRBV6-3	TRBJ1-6	CASSRTGTGSPLHF	TGTGCCAGCAGTCGGACAGGGACAGGTTCACCCCTCCACTTT
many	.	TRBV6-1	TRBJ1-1	CASSEWLWWDAEVFF	TGTGCCAGCAGTGAATGGTTATGGTGGGACGCTGAAGTTTTCTTT
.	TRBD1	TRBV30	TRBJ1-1	CAWSGDRRNTEAFF	TGTGCCTGGAGTGGGGACAGGAGGAACACTGAAGCTTTCTTT
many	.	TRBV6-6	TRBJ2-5	CASSYAKGGLGETQYF	TGTGCCAGCAGTTACGCAAAGGGGGGGTTGGGAGAGACCCAGTACTTC
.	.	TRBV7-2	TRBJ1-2	CASSSPTIYGYTF	TGTGCCAGCAGCTCTCCGACAATTTATGGCTACACCTTC
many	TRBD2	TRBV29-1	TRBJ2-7	CSVEGRTSGANSYEQYF	TGCAGCGTTGAAGGTAGGACTAGCGGGGCTAACTCCTACGAGCAGTACTTC
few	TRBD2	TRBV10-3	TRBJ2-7	CAISDLSGTSSYEQYF	TGTGCCATCAGTGATCTTTCCGGGACTAGCTCCTACGAGCAGTACTTC
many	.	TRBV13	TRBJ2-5	CASSSHRETQYF	TGTGCCAGCAGCTCCCACAGGGAGACCCAGTACTTC
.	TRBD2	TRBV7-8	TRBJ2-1	CASSLAGTSGGQFF	TGTGCCAGCAGCTTAGCCGGGACTAGCGGGGGCCAATTCTTC
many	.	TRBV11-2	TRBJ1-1	CASSLDLSVRGSTEAFF	TGTGCCAGCAGCTTAGATCTCTCCGTCAGGGGCAGCACTGAAGCTTTCTTT
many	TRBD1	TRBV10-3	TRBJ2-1	CAINPGQQHNEQFF	TGTGCCATCAACCCGGGACAGCAACACAATGAGCAGTTCTTC
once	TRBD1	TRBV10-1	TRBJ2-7	CASSDGGTGTGAPLLPYEQYF	TGCGCCAGCAGTGATGGGGGCACCGGGACAGGGGCGCCCCTACTCCCCTACGAGCAGTACTTC
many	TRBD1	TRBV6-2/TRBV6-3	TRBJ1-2	CASRTIPGQPTNYGYTF	TGTGCCAGCAGGACAATCCCGGGACAGCCAACTAACTATGGCTACACCTTC
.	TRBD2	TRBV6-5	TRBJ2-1	CASGRGKYNEQFF	TGTGCCAGCGGGCGGGGGAAATACAATGAGCAGTTCTTC
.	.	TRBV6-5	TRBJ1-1	CASSWGERSVAEAFF	TGTGCCAGCAGTTGGGGCGAGAGGTCAGTCGCTGAAGCTTTCTTT
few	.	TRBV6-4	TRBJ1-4	CASSDKIGTPRKKLFF	TGTGCCAGCAGTGATAAGATTGGGACGCCGAGGAAAAAACTGTTTTTT
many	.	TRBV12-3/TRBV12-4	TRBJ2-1	CASSWEIGFYNEQFF	TGTGCCAGCAGTTGGGAAATTGGGTTCTACAATGAGCAGTTCTTC
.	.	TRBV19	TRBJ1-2	CASSPRTPSIYGYTF	TGTGCCAGTAGTCCCCGGACCCCCTCCATATATGGCTACACCTTC
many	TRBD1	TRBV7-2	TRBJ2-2	CASSPSGQATGELFF	TGTGCCAGCAGCCCTTCTGGACAGGCCACCGGGGAGCTGTTTTTT
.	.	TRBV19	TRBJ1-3	CASSTQSSGNTIYF	TGTGCCAGTAGTACACAGAGCTCTGGAAACACCATATATTTT
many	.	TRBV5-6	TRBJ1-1	CASSLWGSRTEAFF	TGTGCCAGCAGCTTATGGGGGAGTCGGACTGAAGCTTTCTTT
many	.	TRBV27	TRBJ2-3	CASSFRDPTDTQYF	TGTGCCAGCAGTTTCCGGGACCCCACAGATACGCAGTATTTT
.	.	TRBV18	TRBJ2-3	CASAPSTGPGTQYF	TGTGCCAGCGCACCCAGTACAGGTCCGGGTACGCAGTATTTT
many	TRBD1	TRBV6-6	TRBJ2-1	CASRTRTGQSGEQFF	TGTGCCAGCAGGACCCGAACGGGACAGTCAGGCGAGCAGTTCTTC
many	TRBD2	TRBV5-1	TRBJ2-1	CASSSSGAMYNEQFF	TGCGCCAGCAGCTCTAGCGGGGCCATGTACAATGAGCAGTTCTTC
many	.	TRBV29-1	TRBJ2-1	CSADKYNEQFF	TGCAGCGCTGACAAGTACAATGAGCAGTTCTTC
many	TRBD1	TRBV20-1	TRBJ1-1	CSARPDRGNTEAFF	TGCAGTGCTAGACCAGACAGGGGGAACACTGAAGCTTTCTTT
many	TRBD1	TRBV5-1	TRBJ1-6	CASSHTGERSPLHF	TGCGCCAGCAGCCATACAGGGGAACGTTCACCCCTCCACTTT
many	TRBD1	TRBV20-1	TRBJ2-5	CSARDRGGPGPQTQYF	TGCAGTGCTAGAGATCGAGGGGGCCCGGGCCCGCAGACCCAGTACTTC
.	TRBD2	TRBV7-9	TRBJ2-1	CASSLRTSGNEQFF	TGTGCCAGCAGCTTACGGACTAGCGGCAATGAGCAGTTCTTC
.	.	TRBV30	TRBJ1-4	CAWSEGWGWGEKLFF	TGTGCCTGGAGTGAAGGTTGGGGTTGGGGCGAAAAACTGTTTTTT